Described below is a single T cell receptor (beta chain) sequence and its context. Its antigen is unidentified. Generated by immunoSEQ multiplex PCR, the TCRdb table keeps only in-frame clones and is missing some. In the table there are more than 65,000 clones, roughly nine tenths of which are singletons. These data are taken from a study of OX40 agonist ivuxolimab in advanced cancers. Study-wide background: With ivuxolimab, an agonistic anti-OX40 (CD134) antibody, patients were treated. Six ivuxolimab dose levels, 0.01 to 10 mg/kg, were given intravenously every 2 weeks. Patients with prior anti-PD-1, anti-PD-L1 or anti-CTLA-4 therapy were eligible; 40% had some. Study-level points and caveats: People who partly responded at 0.1-3.0 mg/kg had some of the least clonal expansion seen.

The starting material was CD4+ or CD8+ T cells sorted from blood, obtained in a trial of the OX40 agonist ivuxolimab. This receptor was obtained from an adult with an advanced solid tumor such as melanoma, head and neck, liver or kidney cancer.

CDR3 DNA: TGCAGCGCCACAGGGACATCCACTAATGAAAAACTGTTTTTT. The encoded protein is CSATGTSTNEKLFF. V and J are TRBV29-1 and TRBJ1-4; a weak D match, TRBD1 (6 bases). Trimming left V 7 bases short and J 2 bases short, with 14 bases between. CDR3 size: 14 residues. Germline V gene data show CDR1 as SQVTM and CDR2 as ANQGSEA.